The 5 T cell receptor beta chains below were found in one sample sequenced in a study of blood T cell repertoires in COVID-19. TCRdb keeps only in-frame clones here, not all; method: immunoSEQ multiplex PCR. The sample has 90,000 to 150,000 clones; 85% are singletons. The sample was peripheral blood. Receptors were obtained from a man older than 75 with acute or convalescent COVID-19.

This chain joins TRBV30 and TRBJ2-1; 14 bases line up with TRBD2. V shed 4 bases and J 4 bases; nucleotides not matched to a gene: 12. The CDR3 consists of 18 residues. CDR1 is GTSNPN, CDR2 SVGIG, per germline (reference sequence). The CDR3 is CAWNLGTSGGTSYNEQFF. CDR3 coding DNA: TGTGCCTGGAACTTGGGGACTAGCGGGGGAACTTCATACAATGAGCAGTTCTTC.

The chain carries TRBV6-5 and TRBJ2-5; the D gene is possibly TRBD1 (5 bases). This CDR3 is 11 amino acids long. V gave up 6 bases and J gave up 5 bases, with 7 bases separating them. CDR1 is MNHEY and CDR2 is SVGAGI in the germline V gene. The CDR3 spells CASRGLETQYF. The CDR3 DNA sequence: TGTGCCAGCAGGGGGCTGGAGACCCAGTACTTC.

The CDR3 bases are TGTGCCAGCAGACAGGGGTGGACTCAGCCCCAGCATTTT. It codes for CASRQGWTQPQHF. The chain combines TRBV6-5 with TRBJ1-5, with 7 bases matching TRBD1. Looked up from germline, CDR1 is MNHEY and CDR2 is SVGAGI. V was pared by 6 bases and J by 6 bases, with 5 bases of the junction left unmatched. CDR3 length: 13 amino acids.

V is TRBV2 and J is TRBJ2-7, with 9 bases aligning to TRBD1. The trim removed 2 bases at V and 9 bases at J, leaving 11 bases unmatched. CDR1 and CDR2 from the germline V gene are SNHLY and FYNNEI. The CDR3 covers 15 residues. CDR3 protein: CASSERGQGVIGQYF. The DNA for the CDR3 is TGTGCCAGCAGTGAAAGGGGACAGGGTGTTATCGGGCAGTACTTC.

J is TRBJ2-7 and V is TRBV28; 10 bases map to TRBD2. Germline CDR1 reads MDHEN; CDR2 reads SYDVKM. The CDR3 runs 15 residues. Trimming at V came to 6 bases and at J to 3 bases, leaving 8 bases not matched to a gene. The CDR3 protein is CASSRTSGTFYEQYF. The CDR3 DNA sequence: TGTGCCAGCAGCCGCACTAGCGGGACCTTCTACGAGCAGTACTTC.